These 4 T cell receptor beta chains share one sample of origin, sequenced in a study of early T cells in non-severe SARS-CoV-2 infection. A single record per CDR3 protein comes from TCRdb applying MiXCR to the 5' RACE reads. Of around 62,000 distinct CDR3 sequences in the sample, over 4.5% are singletons; the top ten hold 4% to 5%. What was sequenced was whole blood. The receptors derive from an adult who was a healthcare worker with PCR-confirmed SARS-CoV-2 infection or an uninfected control (not recorded which).

The gene calls are TRBV29-1 and TRBJ1-1; a weak D match, TRBD1 (5 bases). This CDR3 region has 17 residues. CDR1 and CDR2 from the germline V gene are SQVTM and ANQGSEA. Trimming stripped 4 bases from V and 5 bases from J, with 26 bases between. The CDR3: CSVGAGRKLSGKTEAFF. In DNA, the CDR3 is TGCAGCGTTGGGGCAGGGAGGAAGCTATCGGGAAAGACTGAAGCTTTCTTT.

In its sample, this clonotype was seen many times. CDR3 bases: TGTGCCAGCAGCCAAAATAGGCTGGGTGAGACCCAGTACTTC. Protein product: CASSQNRLGETQYF. The chain uses TRBV4-2 and TRBJ2-5; D is unclear. Germline CDR1 and CDR2: LGHNA and YNFKEQ. This CDR3 has 14 residues. V lost 2 bases to trimming and J lost 5 bases, with 12 bases between them.

This clonotype has just a few counts. The V call is TRBV5-1, the J call TRBJ1-6; D perhaps matches TRBD1 (6 bases). Germline-derived CDR1 and CDR2 are SGHRS and YFSETQ. There are 15 residues in the CDR3. Trimming stripped 4 bases from V and 10 bases from J, with 18 bases between. CDR3: CASSPTGPEGSPLHF. Written as DNA, the CDR3 is TGCGCCAGCAGCCCGACAGGCCCTGAGGGATCACCCCTCCACTTT.

The sample holds many counts of this clonotype. The V and J genes are TRBV6-1 and TRBJ2-3; D unclear. V was trimmed by 8 bases and J by 2 bases, leaving 11 bases between them. Germline values: CDR1 MNHNS, CDR2 SASEGT. The length of the CDR3 is 13 residues. As DNA, the CDR3 is TGTGCCAGCGGAATACAGCACACAGATACGCAGTATTTT. Its protein is CASGIQHTDTQYF.